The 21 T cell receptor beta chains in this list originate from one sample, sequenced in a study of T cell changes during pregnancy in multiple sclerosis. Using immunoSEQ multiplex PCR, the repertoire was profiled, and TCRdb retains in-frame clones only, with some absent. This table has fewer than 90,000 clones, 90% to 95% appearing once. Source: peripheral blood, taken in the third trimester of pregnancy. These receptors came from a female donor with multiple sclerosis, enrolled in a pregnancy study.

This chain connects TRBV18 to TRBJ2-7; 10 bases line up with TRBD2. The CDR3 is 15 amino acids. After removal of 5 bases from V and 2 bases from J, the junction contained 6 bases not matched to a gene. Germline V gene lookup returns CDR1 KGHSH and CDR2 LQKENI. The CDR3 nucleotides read TGTGCCAGCTCAACAAGGACTAGCGGAACCTACGAGCAGTACTTC. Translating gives CASSTRTSGTYEQYF.

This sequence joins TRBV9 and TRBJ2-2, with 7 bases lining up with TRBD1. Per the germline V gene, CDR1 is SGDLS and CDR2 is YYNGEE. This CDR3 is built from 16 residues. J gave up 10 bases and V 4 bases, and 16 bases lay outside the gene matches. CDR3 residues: CASSREGAKPPAELFF. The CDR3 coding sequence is TGTGCCAGCAGCCGAGAGGGGGCAAAACCCCCCGCGGAGCTGTTTTTT.

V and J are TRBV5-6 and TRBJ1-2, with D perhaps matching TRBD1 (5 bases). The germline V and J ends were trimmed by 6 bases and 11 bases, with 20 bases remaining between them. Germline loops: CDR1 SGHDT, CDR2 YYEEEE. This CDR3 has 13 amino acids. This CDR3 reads CASTKTRTPRYTF. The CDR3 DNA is TGTGCCAGCACTAAAACTCGGACACCAAGGTACACCTTC.

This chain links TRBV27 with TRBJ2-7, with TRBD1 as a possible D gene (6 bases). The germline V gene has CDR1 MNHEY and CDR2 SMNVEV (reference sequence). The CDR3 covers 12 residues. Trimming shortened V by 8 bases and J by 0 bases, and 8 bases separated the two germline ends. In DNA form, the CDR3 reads TGTGCCAGCCGGGACAACTCCTACGAGCAGTACTTC. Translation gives CASRDNSYEQYF.

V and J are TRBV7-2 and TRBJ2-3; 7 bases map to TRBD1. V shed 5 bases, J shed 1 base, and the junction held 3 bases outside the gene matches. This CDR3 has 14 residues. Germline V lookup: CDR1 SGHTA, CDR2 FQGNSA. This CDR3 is CASSTGQGTDTQYF. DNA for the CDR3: TGTGCCAGCAGCACCGGACAGGGCACAGATACGCAGTATTTT.

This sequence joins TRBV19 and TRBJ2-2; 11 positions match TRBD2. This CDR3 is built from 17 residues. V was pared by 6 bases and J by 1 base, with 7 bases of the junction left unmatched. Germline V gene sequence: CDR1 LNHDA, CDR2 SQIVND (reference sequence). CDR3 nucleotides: TGTGCCAGTAGATCCTATACTAGCGGGAGGAACACCGGGGAGCTGTTTTTT. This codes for CASRSYTSGRNTGELFF. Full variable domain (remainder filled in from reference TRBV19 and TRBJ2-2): DGGITQSPKYLFRKEGQNVTLSCEQNLNHDAMYWYRQDPGQGLRLIYYSQIVNDFQKGDIAEGYSVSREKKESFPLTVTSAQKNPTAFYLCASRSYTSGRNTGELFFGEGSRLTVL.

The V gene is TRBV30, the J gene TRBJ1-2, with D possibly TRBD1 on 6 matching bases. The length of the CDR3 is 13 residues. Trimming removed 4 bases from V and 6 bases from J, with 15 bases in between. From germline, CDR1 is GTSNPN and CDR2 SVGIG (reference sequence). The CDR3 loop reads CAWNLGGKHGYTF. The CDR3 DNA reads TGTGCCTGGAATTTAGGGGGAAAGCATGGCTACACCTTC.

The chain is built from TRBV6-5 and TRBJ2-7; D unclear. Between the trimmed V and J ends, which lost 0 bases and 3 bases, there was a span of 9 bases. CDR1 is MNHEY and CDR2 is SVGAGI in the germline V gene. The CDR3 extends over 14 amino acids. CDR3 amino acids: CASSYSRLNYEQYF. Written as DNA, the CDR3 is TGTGCCAGCAGTTACTCGAGACTGAACTACGAGCAGTACTTC.

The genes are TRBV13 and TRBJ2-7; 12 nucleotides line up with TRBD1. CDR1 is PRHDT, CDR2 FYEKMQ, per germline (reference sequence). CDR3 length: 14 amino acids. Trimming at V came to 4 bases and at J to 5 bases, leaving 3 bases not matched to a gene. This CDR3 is CASSSGTGGHEQYF. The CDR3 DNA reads TGTGCCAGCAGCTCCGGGACAGGGGGCCACGAGCAGTACTTC. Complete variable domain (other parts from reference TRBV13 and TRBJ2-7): AAGVIQSPRHLIKEKRETATLKCYPIPRHDTVYWYQQGPGQDPQFLISFYEKMQSDKGSIPDRFSAQQFSDYHSELNMSSLELGDSALYFCASSSGTGGHEQYFGPGTRLTVT.

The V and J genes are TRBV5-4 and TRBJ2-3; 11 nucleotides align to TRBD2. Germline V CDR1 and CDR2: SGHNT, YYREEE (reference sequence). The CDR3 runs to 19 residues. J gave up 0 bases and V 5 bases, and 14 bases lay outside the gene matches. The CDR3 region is CASRDGTSGTRPSTDTQYF. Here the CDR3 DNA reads TGTGCCAGCAGGGACGGGACTAGCGGAACGCGACCTAGCACAGATACGCAGTATTTT. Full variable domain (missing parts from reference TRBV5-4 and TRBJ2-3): ETGVTQSPTHLIKTRGQQVTLRCSSQSGHNTVSWYQQALGQGPQFIFQYYREEENGRGNFPPRFSGLQFPNYSSELNVNALELDDSALYLCASRDGTSGTRPSTDTQYFGPGTRLTVL.

The CDR3 sequence: CASSSKEQGREAFF. The CDR3 nucleotides are TGTGCCAGCAGCTCAAAAGAACAGGGACGTGAAGCTTTCTTT. The chain has TRBV7-6 and TRBJ1-1; perhaps TRBD1 as D (6 bases). Trimming removed 4 bases from V and 7 bases from J, with 16 bases in between. Germline-derived CDR1 and CDR2 are SGHVS and FNYEAQ. The CDR3 is 14 residues long.

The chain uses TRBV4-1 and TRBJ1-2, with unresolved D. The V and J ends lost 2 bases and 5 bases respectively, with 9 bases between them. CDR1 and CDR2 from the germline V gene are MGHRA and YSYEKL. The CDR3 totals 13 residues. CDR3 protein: CASSQKITYGYTF. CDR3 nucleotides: TGCGCCAGCAGCCAAAAGATAACATATGGCTACACCTTC.

The CDR3 DNA is TGTGCCAGCACCGGACTGCAGACCTACAATGAGCAGTTCTTC. Translated, it gives CASTGLQTYNEQFF. The rearrangement links TRBV5-6 to TRBJ2-1; weak D call: TRBD2 (5 bases). Trimming removed 6 bases from V and 2 bases from J, with 12 bases in between. The CDR3 is 14 residues long. From germline, CDR1 is SGHDT and CDR2 YYEEEE.

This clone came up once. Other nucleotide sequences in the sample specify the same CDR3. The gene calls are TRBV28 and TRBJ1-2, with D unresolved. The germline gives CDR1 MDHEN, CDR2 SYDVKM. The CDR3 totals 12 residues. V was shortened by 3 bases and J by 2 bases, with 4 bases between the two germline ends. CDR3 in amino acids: CASSFQNYGYTF. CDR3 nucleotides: TGTGCCAGCAGTTTCCAGAACTATGGCTACACCTTC.

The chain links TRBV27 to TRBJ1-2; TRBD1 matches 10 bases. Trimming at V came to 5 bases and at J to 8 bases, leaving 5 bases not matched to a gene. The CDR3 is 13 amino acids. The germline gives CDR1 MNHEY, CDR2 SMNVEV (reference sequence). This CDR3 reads CASSPGQGVGYTF. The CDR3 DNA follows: TGTGCCAGCAGTCCTGGACAGGGGGTAGGCTACACCTTC.

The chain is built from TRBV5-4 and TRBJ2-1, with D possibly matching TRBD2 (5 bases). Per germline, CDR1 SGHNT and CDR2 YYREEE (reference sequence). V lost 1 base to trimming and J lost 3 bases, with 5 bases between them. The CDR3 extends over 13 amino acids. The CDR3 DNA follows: TGTGCCAGCAGCTTGCGGGGCTACAATGAGCAGTTCTTC. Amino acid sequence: CASSLRGYNEQFF.

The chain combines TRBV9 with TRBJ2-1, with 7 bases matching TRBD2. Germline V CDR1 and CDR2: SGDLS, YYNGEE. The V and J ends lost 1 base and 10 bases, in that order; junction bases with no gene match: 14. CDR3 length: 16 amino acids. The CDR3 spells CASSVTRPPTSTEQFF. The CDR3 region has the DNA TGTGCCAGCAGCGTAACCCGCCCCCCGACTAGCACGGAGCAGTTCTTC.

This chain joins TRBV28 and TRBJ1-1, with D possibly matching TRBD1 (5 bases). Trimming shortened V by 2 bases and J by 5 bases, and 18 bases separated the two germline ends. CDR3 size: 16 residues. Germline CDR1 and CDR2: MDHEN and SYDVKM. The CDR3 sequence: CASSLPYGGRGTEAFF. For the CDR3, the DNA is TGTGCCAGCAGTTTACCTTACGGGGGGAGAGGTACTGAAGCTTTCTTT.

CDR3 coding DNA: TGTGCCAGCAGCGTAGGTGTGGACAGCCTTTACGAGCAGTACTTC. This translates into CASSVGVDSLYEQYF. The V gene is TRBV9, the J gene TRBJ2-7; D might be TRBD1 (6 bases). The CDR3 has 15 amino acids. Germline values: CDR1 SGDLS, CDR2 YYNGEE. V dropped 0 bases and J dropped 4 bases, with 14 bases sitting between them.

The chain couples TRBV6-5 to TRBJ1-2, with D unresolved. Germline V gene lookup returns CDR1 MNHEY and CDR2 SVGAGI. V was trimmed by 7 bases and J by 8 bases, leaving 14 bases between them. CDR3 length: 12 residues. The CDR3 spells CASKKAGVGYTF. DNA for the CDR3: TGTGCCAGCAAGAAGGCCGGGGTCGGCTACACCTTC.

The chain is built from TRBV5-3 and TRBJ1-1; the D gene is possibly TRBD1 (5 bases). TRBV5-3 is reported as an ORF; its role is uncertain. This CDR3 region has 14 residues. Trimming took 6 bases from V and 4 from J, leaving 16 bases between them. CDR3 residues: CARTPGEGRTEAFF. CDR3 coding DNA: TGTGCCAGAACCCCCGGGGAGGGGCGCACTGAAGCTTTCTTT.